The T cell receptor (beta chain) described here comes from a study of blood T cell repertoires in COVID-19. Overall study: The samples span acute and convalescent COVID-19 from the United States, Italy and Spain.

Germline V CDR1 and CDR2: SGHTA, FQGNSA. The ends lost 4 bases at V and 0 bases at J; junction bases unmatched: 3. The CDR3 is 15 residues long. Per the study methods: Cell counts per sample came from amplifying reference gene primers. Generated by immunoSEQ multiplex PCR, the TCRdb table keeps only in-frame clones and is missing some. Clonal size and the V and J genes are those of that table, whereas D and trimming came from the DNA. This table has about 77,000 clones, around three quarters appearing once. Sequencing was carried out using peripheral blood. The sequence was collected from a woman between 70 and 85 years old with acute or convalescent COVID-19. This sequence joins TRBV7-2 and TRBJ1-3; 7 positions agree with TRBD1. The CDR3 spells CASSSGTASGNTIYF. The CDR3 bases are TGTGCCAGCAGCTCCGGGACAGCCTCTGGAAACACCATATATTTT.